The 5 T cell receptor beta chains below all came from one sample that was sequenced in a study of Ad26.COV2.S vaccination and SARS-CoV-2 variants. The treatment is: around 19 received Ad26.COV2.S at low or high dose, single or two shots; 5 received placebo; per-sample allocation not given. Collection of the samples took place on day 63 after the first injection of vaccine or placebo. Repertoires were generated with immunoSEQ multiplex PCR, while TCRdb's copy carries only in-frame clones and drops some. The sample lists hundreds of thousands of clones, over 75% occurring once. The sequencing used peripheral blood, collected in a trial of Ad26.COV2.S vaccine versus placebo. Receptor source: a person between 18 and 60 years old who received the Ad26.COV2.S COVID-19 vaccine or a placebo.

The chain has TRBV10-3 and TRBJ2-2; D may be TRBD1 (5 bases). Per germline, CDR1 ENHRY and CDR2 SYGVKD. Between the trimmed V and J ends, which lost 7 bases and 0 bases, there was a span of 18 bases. The CDR3 runs to 17 residues. The CDR3 spells CAITRRQSIANTGELFF. CDR3 nucleotides: TGTGCCATCACTAGACGACAGTCTATCGCGAACACCGGGGAGCTGTTTTTT.

The chain combines TRBV20-1 with TRBJ2-1; D assignment may be TRBD1 or TRBD2 (6 bases each). V dropped 3 bases and J dropped 7 bases, with 13 bases sitting between them. The CDR3 loop spans 13 amino acids. Germline V gene lookup returns CDR1 DFQATT and CDR2 SNEGSKA (reference sequence). The CDR3 protein is CSASPRGLNEQFF. CDR3 coding DNA: TGCAGTGCTAGTCCCCGGGGGCTGAATGAGCAGTTCTTC.

This clone was seen only once. This rearrangement joins TRBV11-1 to TRBJ2-7; the D is unclear. There are 14 residues in the CDR3. CDR1 and CDR2 (germline): SGHAT, FQDESV (reference sequence). V shed 5 bases and J shed 2 bases, with 13 bases lying between them. The CDR3, as DNA: TGTGCCAGCAGCCGATACCTAGAACCCTACGAGCAGTACTTC. Protein product: CASSRYLEPYEQYF. The complete variable domain, with remaining parts taken from reference TRBV11-1 and TRBJ2-7, reads EAEVAQSPRYKITEKSQAVAFWCDPISGHATLYWYRQILGQGPELLVQFQDESVVDDSQLPKDRFSAERLKGVDSTLKIQPAELGDSAMYLCASSRYLEPYEQYFGPGTRLTVT.

V gene TRBV4-1 combines with J gene TRBJ2-5; 8 bases are a match to TRBD2. Germline values: CDR1 MGHRA, CDR2 YSYEKL. The CDR3 runs to 15 residues. With 5 bases clipped from V and 1 base from J, the junction kept 6 bases outside the gene matches. The CDR3 reads CASSEIAGTQETQYF. CDR3 DNA sequence: TGCGCCAGCAGCGAGATAGCGGGGACCCAAGAGACCCAGTACTTC.

The chain combines TRBV7-2 with TRBJ2-7; 7 positions match TRBD2. V was pared by 5 bases and J by 0 bases, with 4 bases of the junction left unmatched. Looked up from germline, CDR1 is SGHTA and CDR2 is FQGNSA. The CDR3 contains 14 residues. As DNA, the CDR3 is TGTGCCAGCAGCCCCGGGACTACCTCCTACGAGCAGTACTTC. Translated, it gives CASSPGTTSYEQYF.